Following are 15 T cell receptor beta chains from one sample sequenced in a study of EBV T-cell therapy then PD-1 blockade in nasopharyngeal carcinoma. The antigens of these receptors remain unknown. Time point indicated: 266 days after commencement of treatment, after nivolumab therapy. Treatment specified: AdE1-LMPpoly-expanded autologous EBV-specific T-cell therapy followed by anti-PD-1 nivolumab. Method: immunoSEQ multiplex PCR; TCRdb's copy keeps in-frame clones and lacks some. This sample yields roughly 20,000 clones, of which under 90% are seen a single time; under 35% belongs to the top ten. The specimen was CD8+ T cells from blood, collected at roughly day 250 from a patient whose treatment included autologous EBV-specific T cells and nivolumab. These TCRs come from a man aged 35-49 years with nasopharyngeal carcinoma.

This chain connects TRBV9 to TRBJ1-1; D is unclear. The CDR3 sequence is 12 residues long. Trimming pared 3 bases from V and 11 bases from J, leaving 14 bases between. Germline CDR1 SGDLS, CDR2 YYNGEE. CDR3 sequence reads: CASSDPGPGAFF. The CDR3 nucleotides read TGTGCCAGCAGCGACCCCGGCCCGGGGGCTTTCTTT. Full variable domain (rest looked up from reference TRBV9 and TRBJ1-1): DSGVTQTPKHLITATGQRVTLRCSPRSGDLSVYWYQQSLDQGLQFLIQYYNGEERAKGNILERFSAQQFPDLHSELNLSSLELGDSALYFCASSDPGPGAFFGQGTRLTVV.

This clone has a handful of counts. V is TRBV7-9 and J is TRBJ2-4; 10 bases map to TRBD1. From germline, CDR1 is SEHNR and CDR2 FQNEAQ (reference sequence). Germline trimming cut 4 bases from V and 2 bases from J; bases unmatched to any gene: 8. This CDR3 region has 17 residues. CDR3 DNA sequence: TGTGCCAGCAGCTCCCCCCGGACAGGGGGGACCAAAAACATTCAGTACTTC. Translation gives CASSSPRTGGTKNIQYF.

The chain employs TRBV24-1 and TRBJ1-1; TRBD1 is a possible D gene (5 bases). Germline CDR1 KGHDR, CDR2 SFDVKD. The CDR3 sequence is 12 residues long. Trimming pared 5 bases from V and 8 bases from J, leaving 11 bases between. In DNA form, the CDR3 reads TGTGCCACCAGTGGCGGGGGACCGGAAGCTTTCTTT. The encoded protein is CATSGGGPEAFF.

This clone was seen more than once but under ten times. The chain links TRBV15 to TRBJ2-7; D possibly corresponds to TRBD2 (5 bases). Germline CDR1 reads LNHNV; CDR2 reads YYDKDF (reference sequence). The CDR3 contains 15 residues. V was trimmed by 3 bases and J by 0 bases, leaving 12 bases between them. The CDR3 DNA follows: TGTGCCACCAGCAGTGACGTGGGGAGCTCCTACGAGCAGTACTTC. The encoded protein is CATSSDVGSSYEQYF.

The chain links TRBV6-5 to TRBJ2-3; 8 bases line up with TRBD2. The V gene's germline CDR1 is MNHEY and CDR2 SVGAGI. This CDR3 has 13 residues. V lost 5 bases to trimming and J lost 5 bases; unmatched junction nucleotides: 3. CDR3 protein: CASSTGGIDTQYF. The CDR3 bases are TGTGCCAGCAGTACGGGGGGGATAGATACGCAGTATTTT.

The chain uses TRBV29-1 and TRBJ2-7; TRBD1 matches 7 bases. The CDR3 runs to 13 residues. Per the germline V gene, CDR1 is SQVTM and CDR2 is ANQGSEA. V trimming: 1 base; J trimming: 2 bases; junction bases outside the gene matches: 2. The CDR3 DNA reads as TGCAGCGTTGAAGGGGACAGACCCTACGAGCAGTACTTC. It encodes CSVEGDRPYEQYF.

The gene calls are TRBV15 and TRBJ2-7; D may be TRBD1 (5 bases). Trimming cost V 5 bases and J 4 bases, with 18 bases left between them. Germline V gene lookup returns CDR1 LNHNV and CDR2 YYDKDF (reference sequence). The CDR3 has 15 amino acids. The CDR3 nucleotides read TGTGCCACCAGCCTCGTCGGGCAGGGTCCTTACGAGCAGTACTTC. Encoded protein: CATSLVGQGPYEQYF.

The rearrangement links TRBV6-5 to TRBJ2-7; possibly TRBD1 or TRBD2 for D (6 bases each). Germline V gene data show CDR1 as MNHEY and CDR2 as SVGAGI. Deletions cut 8 bases from V and 1 base from J, with 12 bases between. The CDR3 runs to 13 residues. The CDR3 region has the DNA TGTGCCAGCTCCGTAGGGGGGTCCTACGAGCAGTACTTC. As protein: CASSVGGSYEQYF.

As for this clone: The same CDR3 is also encoded by other DNA sequences in this sample. The chain carries TRBV6-4 and TRBJ2-3, with 11 bases aligning to TRBD2. The CDR3 contains 16 residues. CDR1 is MRHNA and CDR2 is SNTAGT in the germline V gene. Germline trimming cut 0 bases from V and 3 bases from J; bases unmatched to any gene: 2. CDR3 DNA: TGTGCCAGCAGTGACTCGGCTAGCGGGGGGACAGATACGCAGTATTTT. It is translated as CASSDSASGGTDTQYF.

This sequence joins TRBV5-1 and TRBJ2-3; D could derive from TRBD1 or TRBD2 (6 bases each). The CDR3 is made up of 17 amino acids. The V end lost 1 base, the J end lost 2 bases, and 17 bases lay between the germline ends. Germline values: CDR1 SGHRS, CDR2 YFSETQ. CDR3 DNA sequence: TGCGCCAGCAGCTTGTTCGGACAAGGGGGGTTCACAGATACGCAGTATTTT. As protein: CASSLFGQGGFTDTQYF. Supplemented by reference TRBV5-1 and TRBJ2-3, the full variable domain reads KAGVTQTPRYLIKTRGQQVTLSCSPISGHRSVSWYQQTPGQGLQFLFEYFSETQRNKGNFPGRFSGRQFSNSRSEMNVSTLELGDSALYLCASSLFGQGGFTDTQYFGPGTRLTVL.

J is TRBJ1-1 and V is TRBV29-1; the D gene is possibly TRBD1 (6 bases). This CDR3 is 13 amino acids long. The germline V gene has CDR1 SQVTM and CDR2 ANQGSEA. V was cut by 4 bases and J by 6 bases, with 15 bases left in between. The CDR3 DNA reads as TGCAGCGTTGCGTGGGGGGGCCACTCTGAAGCTTTCTTT. Its translation is CSVAWGGHSEAFF.

This chain connects TRBV9 to TRBJ2-1; D is unclear. The V and J ends lost 3 bases and 0 bases respectively, with 10 bases between them. CDR1 is SGDLS, CDR2 YYNGEE, per germline. The CDR3 length is 15 residues. The CDR3 reads CASSAWGSSYNEQFF. The CDR3, as DNA: TGTGCCAGCAGCGCCTGGGGTAGCTCCTACAATGAGCAGTTCTTC.

This chain connects TRBV6-2 or TRBV6-3 to TRBJ2-2; D gene ambiguous. The CDR3 spans 13 residues. Per the germline V gene, CDR1 is MNHEY and CDR2 is SVGEGT. V gave up 0 bases and J gave up 11 bases, with 10 bases separating them. DNA for the CDR3: TGTGCCAGCAGTTACTCGATTTTCGTAGAGCTGTTTTTT. It specifies CASSYSIFVELFF.

The chain links TRBV4-3 to TRBJ1-3; 9 nucleotides agree with TRBD1. Germline CDR1 LGHNA, CDR2 YSLEER. CDR3 length: 19 residues. Trimming at V came to 1 base and at J to 4 bases, leaving 14 bases not matched to a gene. The CDR3 loop reads CASSQGLQGATPLGNTIYF. CDR3 sequence (DNA): TGCGCCAGCAGCCAAGGGTTACAGGGGGCAACGCCTTTGGGAAACACCATATATTTT.

This clone was counted a single time. The chain combines TRBV20-1 with TRBJ2-7; TRBD1 aligns across 7 bases. This CDR3 spans 11 amino acids. Unmatched junction bases numbered 8, after V lost 6 bases and J lost 9 bases. CDR1 and CDR2 from the germline V gene are DFQATT and SNEGSKA (reference sequence). The CDR3 nucleotides read TGCAGTGCGGAACAGGGGACGTGGCAGTACTTC. Translating it yields CSAEQGTWQYF.